The 3 T cell receptor beta chains given below trace back to one sample, sequenced in a study of shared clonotypes between healthy human individuals (dated by TCRdb to about 2020). Libraries came from the immunoSEQ multiplex PCR assay. The table comes from immuneACCESS by way of TCRdb, which keeps in-frame sequences with V and J called. Part of the clones is missing from these tables; in studies checked, under half for an unresolved V gene and the rest for unknown reasons. Counted in this sample were around 500,000 clones; about 84% of them appeared once. Roughly 13% of the sample is in the top ten clones. Material: PBMCs. These receptors were taken from a woman aged 40 to 50 in good health. Some clones in this sample may be carry-over from other donors' samples.

Regarding this clone: This likely came from a read error, as a far larger clone is one base away. This chain joins TRBV28 and TRBJ1-2; possible D gene TRBD1, 5 bases. V was shortened by 3 bases and J by 3 bases, with 20 bases between the two germline ends. Germline V gene data show CDR1 as MDHEN and CDR2 as SYDVKM. CDR3 length: 17 amino acids. CDR3 nucleotide sequence: TGTGCCAGCAGTTTCCGAAACCTTGGTTTGGGGGACTATGGCTACACCTTC. Protein product: CASSFRNLGLGDYGYTF.

About this clone itself: A far larger clone differs by one base, so this is likely a read error. The rearrangement joins TRBV5-1 to TRBJ2-7, with 7 bases identical to TRBD2. The germline CDR1 and CDR2 sequences are SGHRS and YFSETQ. This CDR3 is 12 amino acids long. The CDR3 DNA is TGCGCCAGCAGCTTGACTAGCGTCGAGCAGCACTTC. Translating gives CASSLTSVEQHF.

This chain joins TRBV27 and TRBJ2-7; TRBD1 aligns across 8 bases. The CDR3 sequence is 12 residues long. With V trimmed by 6 bases and J by 6 bases, 4 bases remained unmatched. Germline CDR1 is MNHEY and CDR2 is SMNVEV (reference sequence). DNA for the CDR3: TGTGCCAGCAGCCAGACAGGGGTCGAGCAGTACTTC. This encodes CASSQTGVEQYF.